The clone carrying this T cell receptor beta chain was detected once. No antigen is known for it. Roughly 0.5 to 1 ug RNA was reverse transcribed with random hexamers. The method of amplification for TCR beta CDR3 was immunoSEQ multiplex PCR, covering 54 Vbeta and 13 Jbeta. MiXCR was run by TCRdb on the immunoSEQ multiplex PCR reads, yielding one entry per CDR3 protein. The sample shows some 68,000 distinct CDR3 sequences, roughly 93% of them seen only once. Each Susac syndrome patient had definite or probable disease by recently defined criteria. Bulk CD8+ and CD4+ cells came from magnetic negative isolation; CD8+ TEMRA by FACS. This sample stems from a study of CD8 T cells in Susac syndrome. Study-wide results and caveats: Repertoires of Susac syndrome CD4+ T cells lacked clonal expansion.

V shed 2 bases and J shed 3 bases, with 8 bases lying between them. The CDR3 extends over 13 amino acids. Germline V CDR1 and CDR2: SGHTA, FQGTGA. The TCR originated in a human donor with Susac syndrome. The chain combines TRBV7-3 with TRBJ2-7; D remains unclear. The sample comprised CD4+ T cells from PBMCs. CDR3 DNA sequence: TGTGCCAGCAGCTTATATTACAGCTACGAGCAGTACTTC. Encoded protein: CASSLYYSYEQYF.